Listed below are T cell receptor beta chains from one sample, sequenced in a study of cytomegalovirus exposure and HLA in healthy donors. Data came from immunoSEQ multiplex PCR; TCRdb stores just in-frame clones and leaves some out. The sample holds some 120,000 clones, around four fifths seen once. The source material was PBMCs. Receptors were obtained from a man aged 40-49 years in good health and CMV-seronegative. Each CDR3 is given with its conserved first and last residue. The D gene is left open where the match is weak. The size entry is marked missing in some rows and otherwise reads once, few, many or a size class.

CDR3 DNA	CDR3 protein	D gene	J gene	clone size	V gene
TGTGCCAGCAGATGGACTAGCGGCTACAATGAGCAGTTCTTC	CASRWTSGYNEQFF	TRBD2	TRBJ2-1	.	TRBV7-2
TGCGCCAGCAGTGAGTCGGGACAGAGCGGTGACACCTTC	CASSESGQSGDTF	TRBD1	TRBJ1-2	.	TRBV10-1
TGTGCCAGCAGGCGACAAGAAGATTCACCCCTCCACTTT	CASRRQEDSPLHF	.	TRBJ1-6	once	TRBV27
TGTGCCACTGGGTTCCAGGGGGTGGTTGACACTGAAGCTTTCTTT	CATGFQGVVDTEAFF	TRBD1	TRBJ1-1	.	TRBV10-3
TGTGCCAGCTCACCCGGGACAGGGGCTGGAAACACCATATATTTT	CASSPGTGAGNTIYF	TRBD1	TRBJ1-3	.	TRBV18
TGTGCCACCAGCAAAGGGGACAGGGACCGAGATACGCAGTATTTT	CATSKGDRDRDTQYF	TRBD1	TRBJ2-3	.	TRBV15
TGTGCCAGCAGTGCCGGGGGTAGCGGGACTTTTTTCAATGAGCAGTTCTTC	CASSAGGSGTFFNEQFF	TRBD2	TRBJ2-1	.	TRBV6-1
TGTGCCAGCAGCTTAACCTCAGATTCACCCCTCCACTTT	CASSLTSDSPLHF	.	TRBJ1-6	once	TRBV5-5
TGTGCTAGCAGCCCTAGTAGCGGGAGGTTAAATGAGCAGTTCTTC	CASSPSSGRLNEQFF	TRBD2	TRBJ2-1	.	TRBV7-7
TGCGCCAGCAGCCCAATAGCGGGAGGGCCCTCCTACGAGCAGTACTTC	CASSPIAGGPSYEQYF	TRBD2	TRBJ2-7	.	TRBV5-1
TGTGCCTCCTACAGGGGGGCCCTAACTAATGAAAAACTGTTTTTT	CASYRGALTNEKLFF	TRBD1	TRBJ1-4	many	TRBV30
TGTGCCAGCAGCGCAGTTGGGAGTAGAGTCACAGATACGCAGTATTTT	CASSAVGSRVTDTQYF	.	TRBJ2-3	.	TRBV7-2
TGTGCCAGCCGCGCGGGAATACGCAATGAGCAGTTCTTC	CASRAGIRNEQFF	.	TRBJ2-1	.	TRBV27
TGTGCCAGCAGTCCCCTTGGGGGGGGTGGAGAAAAACTGTTTTTT	CASSPLGGGGEKLFF	.	TRBJ1-4	few	TRBV6-1
TGCGCCAGCAGCCAAGATTCGGGGGTCCCTGAAGCTTTCTTT	CASSQDSGVPEAFF	.	TRBJ1-1	.	TRBV4-1
TGTGCCACCAGCAGAGAAGTTCTATCCTACGAGCAGTACTTC	CATSREVLSYEQYF	.	TRBJ2-7	few	TRBV15
TGTGCAGTGTGGGTAGCGGGAGTAGAAGATACGCAGTATTTT	CAVWVAGVEDTQYF	TRBD2	TRBJ2-3	.	TRBV5-4
TGTGCCAGCACAAGACAGGGTCTGTCACCCCTCCACTTT	CASTRQGLSPLHF	TRBD1	TRBJ1-6	.	TRBV6-5
TGTGCCAGCAGGCGGGACTTGCGTTCCGATACGCAGTATTTT	CASRRDLRSDTQYF	.	TRBJ2-3	.	TRBV13
TGTGCCAGCAGCCCATTACCAGGGATAGATACGCAGTATTTT	CASSPLPGIDTQYF	.	TRBJ2-3	once	TRBV11-2
TGTGCCAGCAGCGGACTAGCGGGAGAAGAGACCCAGTACTTC	CASSGLAGEETQYF	TRBD2	TRBJ2-5	once	TRBV4-2
TGCGCCAGCGGCCAGGGTTCGGGAAACACCATATATTTT	CASGQGSGNTIYF	.	TRBJ1-3	.	TRBV5-1
TGTGCCAGCAGAGAGGGCCCTCTTCTGGCCACTGAAGCTTTCTTT	CASREGPLLATEAFF	.	TRBJ1-1	few	TRBV6-5
TGTGCCATTCGACAGGGGACGGGAAACACCATATATTTT	CAIRQGTGNTIYF	TRBD1	TRBJ1-3	.	TRBV2
TGTGCCAGCAGCTTCGGGACAGGGAACTATGGCTACACCTTC	CASSFGTGNYGYTF	TRBD1	TRBJ1-2	.	TRBV11-2
TGTGCCAGCAGGAAAACAACCGGGACTAGCGGGACCCCTGGTTACGAGCAGTACTTC	CASRKTTGTSGTPGYEQYF	TRBD2	TRBJ2-7	once	TRBV2
TGTGCCAGCAGGACTTTCGACACCGGGGAGCTGTTTTTT	CASRTFDTGELFF	.	TRBJ2-2	.	TRBV19
TGTGCCAGTAGTGGCGGATCCAGGGTGTTTTTT	CASSGGSRVFF	.	TRBJ1-4	.	TRBV19
TGCGCCAGCAGTGGGAGTAGCGGGGGGACGAGCTCTGGAAACACCATATATTTT	CASSGSSGGTSSGNTIYF	.	TRBJ1-3	once	TRBV10-2
TGCAGCGCGTCATTAGCGGGGGGGGCGGGTGAGCAGTTCTTC	CSASLAGGAGEQFF	TRBD2	TRBJ2-1	.	TRBV29-1
TGTGCTAGTGGTTCGGGACAGTTCTCTGGAGACACCATATATTTT	CASGSGQFSGDTIYF	TRBD1	TRBJ1-3	once	TRBV12-5
TGTGCCAGCAGACCCCCGGGACAGGGTTACGAGCAGTACTTC	CASRPPGQGYEQYF	TRBD1	TRBJ2-7	.	TRBV2
TGCGCCAGCAGAAATAGTTTAGGAAGACACTTGAACACTGAAGCTTTCTTT	CASRNSLGRHLNTEAFF	.	TRBJ1-1	.	TRBV10-2
TGTGCCAGCAGCACCGGGACAGGGGGTACCGGGGAGCTGTTTTTT	CASSTGTGGTGELFF	TRBD1	TRBJ2-2	.	TRBV9